These T cell receptor beta chains were read from a single sample in a study of T cells in Graves' hyperthyroidism and ophthalmopathy. Each CDR3 protein gets one entry after TCRdb re-called the multiplex PCR reads with MiXCR. This repertoire shows over 250,000 distinct CDR3 sequences, 20% to 25% found once; its top ten account for around 62%. Sequencing was performed on blood. These receptors originate from a young man with Graves' ophthalmopathy. Both conserved end residues are part of each CDR3.

j_call v_call cdr3_aa
TRBJ1-5 TRBV28 CASSFAGAYNQPQHF
TRBJ2-5 TRBV3-1 CASSQDRSVSTETQYF
TRBJ2-7 TRBV6-2/TRBV6-3 CASSYRSGYEQYF
TRBJ2-7 TRBV2 CASSEETQGVRPYEQYF
TRBJ2-7 TRBV28 CASSRTGMAYEQYF
TRBJ2-7 TRBV11-3 CASSGRENSYEQYF
TRBJ2-1 TRBV28 CASSNRFEQFF
TRBJ2-5 TRBV5-6 CASSLAQKETQYF
TRBJ2-7 TRBV30 CAWSGVAGLYEQYF
TRBJ2-6 TRBV6-2/TRBV6-3 CASSSTGSGANVLTF
TRBJ1-1 TRBV6-2/TRBV6-3 CASSYARLNTEAFF
TRBJ2-7 TRBV2 CASRTPSDRQYF
TRBJ2-7 TRBV18 CASSPADNEQYF
TRBJ2-2 TRBV29-1 CSVRLAKKNTGELFF
TRBJ1-1 TRBV2 CASSRTPLEAFF
TRBJ1-2 TRBV20-1 CSAREGGAGGYTF
TRBJ1-1 TRBV28 CASRRQTNTEAFF
TRBJ1-2 TRBV5-1 CASSLATGFYGYTF
TRBJ2-7 TRBV2 CATRRLAGDLEQYF
TRBJ2-1 TRBV10-1 CASSEEGAVNTVQFF
TRBJ2-7 TRBV10-1 CASSNSGISSYEQYF
TRBJ1-1 TRBV10-3 CAISQGNTEAFF
TRBJ2-1 TRBV27 CASSFLGPNEQFF
TRBJ2-5 TRBV29-1 CSVAGVAGETQYF
TRBJ2-6 TRBV9 CASSVESGANVLTF
TRBJ2-7 TRBV14 CATSDGGTGSYEQYF
TRBJ2-3 TRBV20-1 CSARSPIVASGRKTDTQYF
TRBJ2-7 TRBV28 CASTSRGQGFHEQYF
TRBJ1-5 TRBV19 CASSITPSFSNQPQHF
TRBJ2-1 TRBV27 CASTGRAVNEQFF
TRBJ1-2 TRBV11-1 CASSIAPGQGAYGYTF
TRBJ2-3 TRBV6-1 CASSERRGVGTQYF
TRBJ2-6 TRBV19 CASRGTDGLAGAAGANVLTF
TRBJ2-1 TRBV20-1 CSASGLAGVSSEQFF
TRBJ1-1 TRBV5-6 CASNKRPNTEAFF
TRBJ2-2 TRBV20-1 CSVRDINTGELFF
TRBJ2-3 TRBV6-2/TRBV6-3 CASSYGATGVFTDTQYF
TRBJ1-2 TRBV29-1 CSVDPGDSGYTF
TRBJ2-7 TRBV11-2 CASSLDSAGGVRQYF
TRBJ2-7 TRBV11-2 CASSLVHSSYEQYF
TRBJ2-3 TRBV9 CASSVAWADTQYF
TRBJ1-6 TRBV11-2 CASSLSVGGNSPLHF
TRBJ1-1 TRBV5-1 CASSQTGRVWSTEAFF
TRBJ1-2 TRBV28 CASSLQKSTGGNYGYTF